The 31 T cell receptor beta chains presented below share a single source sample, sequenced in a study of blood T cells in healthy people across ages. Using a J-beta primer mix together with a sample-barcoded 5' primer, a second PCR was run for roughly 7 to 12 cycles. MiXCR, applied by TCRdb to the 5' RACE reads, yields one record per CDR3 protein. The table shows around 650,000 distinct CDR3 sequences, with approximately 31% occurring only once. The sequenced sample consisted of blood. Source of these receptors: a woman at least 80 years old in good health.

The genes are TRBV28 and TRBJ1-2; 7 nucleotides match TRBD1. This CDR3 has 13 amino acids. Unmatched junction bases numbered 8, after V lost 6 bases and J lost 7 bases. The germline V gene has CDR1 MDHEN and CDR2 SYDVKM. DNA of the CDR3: TGTGCCAGCAGCATAGACAGGGTATTTGGCTACACCTTC. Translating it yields CASSIDRVFGYTF.

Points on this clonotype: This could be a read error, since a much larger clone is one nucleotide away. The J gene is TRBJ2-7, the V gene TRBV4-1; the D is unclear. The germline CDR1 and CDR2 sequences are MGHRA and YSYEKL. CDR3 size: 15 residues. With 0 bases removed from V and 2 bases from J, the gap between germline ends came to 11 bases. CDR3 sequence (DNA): TGCGCCAGCAGCCAAGATCCACACCTCACCTACGAGCAGTACTTC. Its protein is CASSQDPHLTYEQYF.

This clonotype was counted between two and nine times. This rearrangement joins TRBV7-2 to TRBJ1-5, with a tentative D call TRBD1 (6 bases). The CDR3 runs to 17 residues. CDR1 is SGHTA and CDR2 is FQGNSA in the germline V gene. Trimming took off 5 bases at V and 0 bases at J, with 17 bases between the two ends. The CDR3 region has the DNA TGTGCCAGCAGCCCATACTACAGGGCTAATAGCAATCAGCCCCAGCATTTT. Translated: CASSPYYRANSNQPQHF.

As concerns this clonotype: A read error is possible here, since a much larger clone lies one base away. CDR3 bases: TGCGCCAGCAGCTCCCGCCCTGGGACCGGGGAGCGGTTTTTT. Translating gives CASSSRPGTGERFF. V is TRBV5-1 and J is TRBJ2-2; TRBD1 or TRBD2 may be the D gene (5 bases each). The CDR3 is made up of 14 amino acids. Germline V gene data show CDR1 as SGHRS and CDR2 as YFSETQ.

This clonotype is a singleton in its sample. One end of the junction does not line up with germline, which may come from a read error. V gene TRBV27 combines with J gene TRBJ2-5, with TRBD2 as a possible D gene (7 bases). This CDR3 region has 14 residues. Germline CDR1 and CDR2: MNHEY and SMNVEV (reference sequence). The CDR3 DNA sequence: TGTGCCAGCAGTGGGGGGGGCCCCTGTGAGACCCTGTACTTC. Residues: CASSGGGPCETLYF.

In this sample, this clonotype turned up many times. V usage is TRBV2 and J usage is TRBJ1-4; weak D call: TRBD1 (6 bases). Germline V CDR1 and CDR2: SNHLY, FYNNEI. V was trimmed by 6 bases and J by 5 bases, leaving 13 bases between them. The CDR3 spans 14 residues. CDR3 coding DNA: TGTGCCAGCAGCGGACGACAGGCAAATGAAAAACTGTTTTTT. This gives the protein CASSGRQANEKLFF.

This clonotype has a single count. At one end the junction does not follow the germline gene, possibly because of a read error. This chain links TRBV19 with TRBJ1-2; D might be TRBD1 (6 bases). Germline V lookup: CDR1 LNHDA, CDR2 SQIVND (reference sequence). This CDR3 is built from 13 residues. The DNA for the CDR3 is TGTGTCAGTAGCAGGGGTATAACCTATGGCTACACCTTC. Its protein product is CVSSRGITYGYTF.

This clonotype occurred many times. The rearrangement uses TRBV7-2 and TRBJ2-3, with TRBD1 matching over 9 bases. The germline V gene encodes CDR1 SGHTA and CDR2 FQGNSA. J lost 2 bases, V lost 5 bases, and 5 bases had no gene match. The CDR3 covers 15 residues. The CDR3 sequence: CASSPTGGLTDTQYF. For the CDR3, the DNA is TGTGCCAGCAGCCCTACAGGGGGCCTCACAGATACGCAGTATTTT.

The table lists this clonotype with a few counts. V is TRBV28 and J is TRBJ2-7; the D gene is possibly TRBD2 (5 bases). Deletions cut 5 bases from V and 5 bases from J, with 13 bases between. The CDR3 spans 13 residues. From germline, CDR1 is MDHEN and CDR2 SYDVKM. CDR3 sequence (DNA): TGTGCCAGCAGTGTCGGGGTACGGGACGAGCAGTACTTC. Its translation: CASSVGVRDEQYF.

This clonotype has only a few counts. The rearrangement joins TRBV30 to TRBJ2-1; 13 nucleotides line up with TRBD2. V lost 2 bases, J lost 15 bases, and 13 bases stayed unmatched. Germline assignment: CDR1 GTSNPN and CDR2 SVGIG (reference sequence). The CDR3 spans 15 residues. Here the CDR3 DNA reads TGTGCCTGGAGTTCCGGACTAGCGGGGGCCCTCGCGGCGTTCTTC. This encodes CAWSSGLAGALAAFF. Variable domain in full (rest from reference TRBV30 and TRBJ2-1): SQTIHQWPATLVQPVGSPLSLECTVEGTSNPNLYWYRQAAGRGLQLLFYSVGIGQISSEVPQNLSASRPQDRQFILSSKKLLLSDSGFYLCAWSSGLAGALAAFFGPGTRLTVL.

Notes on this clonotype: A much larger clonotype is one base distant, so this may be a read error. This CDR3 is CASSHVPRGTMGNIQYF. CDR3 in DNA: TGTGCCAGCAGCCACGTCCCCCGGGGGACCATGGGAAACATTCAGTACTTC. This chain joins TRBV6-2 or TRBV6-3 and TRBJ2-4, with D possibly being TRBD2 (6 bases). The CDR3 is 17 amino acids. Looked up from germline, CDR1 is MNHEY and CDR2 is SVGEGT. Deletions cut 6 bases from V and 6 bases from J, with 24 bases between.

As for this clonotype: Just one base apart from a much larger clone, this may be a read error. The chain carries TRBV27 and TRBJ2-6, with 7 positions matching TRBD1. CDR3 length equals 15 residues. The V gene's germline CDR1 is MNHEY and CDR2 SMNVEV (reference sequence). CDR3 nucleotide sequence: TGTGCCAGCAGTTTCCAGGGGGACGGGGCCAACGTCCCGACTTTC. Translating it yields CASSFQGDGANVPTF.

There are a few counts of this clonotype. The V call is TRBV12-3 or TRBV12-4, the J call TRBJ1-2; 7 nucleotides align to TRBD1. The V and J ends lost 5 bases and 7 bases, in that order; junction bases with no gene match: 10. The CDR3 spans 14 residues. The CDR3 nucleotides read TGTGCCAGCAGTGCCCGGTACAGGGGCTCTGGCTACACCTTC. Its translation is CASSARYRGSGYTF.

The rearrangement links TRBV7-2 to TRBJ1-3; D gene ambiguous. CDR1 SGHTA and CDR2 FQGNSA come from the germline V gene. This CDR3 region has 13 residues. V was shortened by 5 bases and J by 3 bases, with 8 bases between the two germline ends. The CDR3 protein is CASSRPGGNTIYF. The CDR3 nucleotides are TGTGCCAGCAGCCGCCCCGGTGGAAACACCATATATTTT.

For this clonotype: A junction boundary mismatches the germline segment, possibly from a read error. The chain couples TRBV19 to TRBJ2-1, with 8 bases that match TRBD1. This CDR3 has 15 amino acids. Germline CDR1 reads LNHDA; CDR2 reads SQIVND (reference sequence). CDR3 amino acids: CASGITGQVYNEQFF. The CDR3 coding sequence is TGTGCCAGTGGTATTACGGGACAGGTATACAATGAGCAGTTCTTC.

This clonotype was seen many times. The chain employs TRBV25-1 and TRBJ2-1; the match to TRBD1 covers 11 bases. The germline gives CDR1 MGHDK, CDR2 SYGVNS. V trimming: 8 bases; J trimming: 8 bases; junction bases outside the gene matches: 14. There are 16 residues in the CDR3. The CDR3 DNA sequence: TGTGCCAGCCAGAGGACAGGGGGCTGGGGGGCCCATGAGCAGTTCTTC. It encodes CASQRTGGWGAHEQFF.

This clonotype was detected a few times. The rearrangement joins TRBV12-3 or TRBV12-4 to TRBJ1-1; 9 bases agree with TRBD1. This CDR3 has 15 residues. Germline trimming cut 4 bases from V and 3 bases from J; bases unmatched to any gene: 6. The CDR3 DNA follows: TGTGCCAGCAGTTCCACAGGGGGCGGGCACACTGAAGCTTTCTTT. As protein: CASSSTGGGHTEAFF.

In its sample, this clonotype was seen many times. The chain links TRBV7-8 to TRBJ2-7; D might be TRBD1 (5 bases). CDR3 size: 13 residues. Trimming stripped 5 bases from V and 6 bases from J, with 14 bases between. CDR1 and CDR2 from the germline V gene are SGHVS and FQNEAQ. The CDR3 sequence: CASSQTQGSEQYF. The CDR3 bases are TGTGCCAGCAGCCAAACTCAGGGTTCCGAGCAGTACTTC.

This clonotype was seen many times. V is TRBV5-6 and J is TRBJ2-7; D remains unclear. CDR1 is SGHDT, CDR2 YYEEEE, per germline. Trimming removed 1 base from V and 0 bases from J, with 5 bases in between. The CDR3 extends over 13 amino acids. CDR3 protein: CASSLIGSYEQYF. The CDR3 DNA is TGTGCCAGCAGCTTGATAGGCTCCTACGAGCAGTACTTC.

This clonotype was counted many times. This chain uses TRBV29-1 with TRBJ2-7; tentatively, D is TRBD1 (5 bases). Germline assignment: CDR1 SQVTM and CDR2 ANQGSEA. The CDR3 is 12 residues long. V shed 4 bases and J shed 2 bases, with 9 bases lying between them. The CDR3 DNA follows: TGCAGCGTTGCTGACAGCACCTACGAGCAGTACTTC. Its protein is CSVADSTYEQYF.

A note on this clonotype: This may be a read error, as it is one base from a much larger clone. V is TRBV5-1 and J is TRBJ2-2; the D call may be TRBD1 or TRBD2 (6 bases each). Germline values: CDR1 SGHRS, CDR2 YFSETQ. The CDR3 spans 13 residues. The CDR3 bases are TGCGTCAGCAGTCCGGGGGCCACCGGGGAGCTGTTTTTT. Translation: CVSSPGATGELFF.

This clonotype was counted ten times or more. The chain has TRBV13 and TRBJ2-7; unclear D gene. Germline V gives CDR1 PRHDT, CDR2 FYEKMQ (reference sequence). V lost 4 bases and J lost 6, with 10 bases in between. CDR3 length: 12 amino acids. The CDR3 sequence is CASSSRAREQYF. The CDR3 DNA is TGTGCCAGCAGCTCCCGAGCCCGCGAGCAGTACTTC.

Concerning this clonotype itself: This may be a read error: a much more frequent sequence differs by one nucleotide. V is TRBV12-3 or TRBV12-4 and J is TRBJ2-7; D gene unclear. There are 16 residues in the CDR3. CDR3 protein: CVSSLVGQLSSYEQYF. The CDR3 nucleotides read TGTGTCAGCAGTTTAGTAGGGCAGCTCTCCTCCTACGAGCAGTACTTC.

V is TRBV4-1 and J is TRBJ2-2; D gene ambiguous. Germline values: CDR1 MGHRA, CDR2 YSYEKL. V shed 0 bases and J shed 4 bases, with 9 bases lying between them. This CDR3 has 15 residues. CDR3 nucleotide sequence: TGCGCCAGCAGCCAAGAAGTCAGCTTCACCGGGGAGCTGTTTTTT. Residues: CASSQEVSFTGELFF.

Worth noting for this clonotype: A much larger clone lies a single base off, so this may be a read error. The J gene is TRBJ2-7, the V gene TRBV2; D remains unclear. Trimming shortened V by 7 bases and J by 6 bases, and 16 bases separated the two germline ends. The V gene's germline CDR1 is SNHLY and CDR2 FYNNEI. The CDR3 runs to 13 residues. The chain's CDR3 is CASTALLSAEQYF. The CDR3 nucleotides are TGTGCCAGCACGGCACTACTTTCCGCCGAGCAGTACTTC.

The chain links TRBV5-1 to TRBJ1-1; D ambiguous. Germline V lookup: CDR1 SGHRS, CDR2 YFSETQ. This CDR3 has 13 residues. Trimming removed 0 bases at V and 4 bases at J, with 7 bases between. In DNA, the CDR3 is TGCGCCAGCAGCTTGGCGGCTGCCACTGAAGCTTTCTTT. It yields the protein CASSLAAATEAFF.

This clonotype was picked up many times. The CDR3 loop is CASSSAAGTGGRGYTF. CDR3 in DNA: TGTGCCAGCAGCTCGGCTGCCGGGACAGGGGGTAGAGGCTACACCTTC. The chain couples TRBV7-9 to TRBJ1-2; 11 bases line up with TRBD1. The germline CDR1 and CDR2 sequences are SEHNR and FQNEAQ (reference sequence). The CDR3 spans 16 residues. Losses at the gene ends were 4 bases for V and 8 bases for J; bases not matched to a gene: 12.

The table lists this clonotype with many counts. The CDR3 here is CASSFTPGTYGYTF. As DNA, the CDR3 is TGCGCCAGCAGCTTTACCCCAGGGACCTATGGCTACACCTTC. J is TRBJ1-2 and V is TRBV5-1; a weak D match, TRBD1 (5 bases). Germline V gene lookup returns CDR1 SGHRS and CDR2 YFSETQ. V was clipped by 2 bases and J by 4 bases, with 12 bases between them. The CDR3 runs to 14 residues.

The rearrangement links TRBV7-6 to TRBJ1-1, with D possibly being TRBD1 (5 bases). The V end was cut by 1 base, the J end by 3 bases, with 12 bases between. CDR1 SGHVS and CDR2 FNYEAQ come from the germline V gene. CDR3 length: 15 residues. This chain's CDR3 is CASSLGRGIDTEAFF. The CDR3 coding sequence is TGTGCCAGCAGCTTAGGAAGGGGTATCGACACTGAAGCTTTCTTT.

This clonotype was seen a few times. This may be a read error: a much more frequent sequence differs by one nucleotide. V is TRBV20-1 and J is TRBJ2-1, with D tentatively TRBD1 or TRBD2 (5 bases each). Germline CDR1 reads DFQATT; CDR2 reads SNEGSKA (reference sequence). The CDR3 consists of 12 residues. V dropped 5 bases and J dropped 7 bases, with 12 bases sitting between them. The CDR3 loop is CSAVMRGNEQFF. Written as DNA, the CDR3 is TGCAGTGCTGTCATGAGGGGTAATGAGCAGTTCTTC.

The CDR3 here is CSVERAGLGKTQYF. In nucleotides, the CDR3 is TGCAGCGTTGAAAGGGCAGGGCTGGGAAAGACCCAGTACTTC. The chain is built from TRBV29-1 and TRBJ2-5; D is perhaps TRBD1 (5 bases). This CDR3 is built from 14 residues. Looked up from germline, CDR1 is SQVTM and CDR2 is ANQGSEA. Trimming pared 2 bases from V and 6 bases from J, leaving 16 bases between.